This is a list of T cell receptor beta chains from one sample in a study of T cell responses to AZD1222 COVID-19 vaccine. Sequenced by immunoSEQ multiplex PCR; TCRdb stores in-frame clones only, minus some. Among 210,000 or so clones, about 94% were seen once, and the ten largest hold around 1.7%. Material: peripheral blood, obtained 28 days after the second dose of the MenACWY control vaccine. The receptors derive from an adult who received the MenACWY meningococcal vaccine as a control. CDR3s leave out the opening cysteine and the closing phenylalanine or tryptophan. The D gene is left open where the match is weak.

SVERGSSYNEQF	TRBV29-1	TRBJ2-1	TRBD2
ARSAIRTSSIY	TRBV5-3	TRBJ1-3	NA
ASAADGRSYNSPLH	TRBV2	TRBJ1-6	NA
AISESAGGIPEAF	TRBV10-3	TRBJ1-1	TRBD1
ASTAGSLGSYEQY	TRBV5-1	TRBJ2-7	NA
ASSQAIGTLKY	TRBV4-2	TRBJ2-7	NA
ASKFSGENEQY	TRBV5-1	TRBJ2-7	TRBD2
ASSGPTGPKETQY	TRBV9	TRBJ2-5	NA
ASTPYGTGAMNTEAF	TRBV19	TRBJ1-1	TRBD1
ASYTWGQGETEAF	TRBV30	TRBJ1-1	NA
ASSEDGGDWGGYT	TRBV6-1	TRBJ1-2	NA
ASSQGVHSPLH	TRBV12-3/TRBV12-4	TRBJ1-6	NA
ASSVKAGAEDTQY	TRBV2	TRBJ2-3	TRBD2
ASSPQTVHYNEQF	TRBV5-1	TRBJ2-1	NA
ASSYMTGSSYEQY	TRBV6-5	TRBJ2-7	TRBD1
ASSQDRTSPYNEQF	TRBV14	TRBJ2-1	TRBD2
ASSRISRGNEQF	TRBV6-2/TRBV6-3	TRBJ2-1	NA
ASGSGTGGPDYGYT	TRBV19	TRBJ1-2	TRBD1
ASSQDMVDYGYT	TRBV3-1/TRBV3-2	TRBJ1-2	NA
ASSPGTSSNEQF	TRBV2	TRBJ2-1	TRBD2
ASKASAYTGELF	TRBV19	TRBJ2-2	NA
ASSQDWAGEQF	TRBV14	TRBJ2-1	NA
ASSLAGTNYGYT	TRBV7-9	TRBJ1-2	NA
ASSQGLAGPYPGYT	TRBV14	TRBJ1-2	NA
ATRNDKYAYEQY	TRBV15	TRBJ2-7	NA
ASRQGGDNSPLH	TRBV6-5	TRBJ1-6	NA
ASSLVEGGPYEQY	TRBV5-1	TRBJ2-7	NA
ASSLNQGQSNQPQH	TRBV7-2	TRBJ1-5	NA
ASIKQGFEETQY	TRBV6-5	TRBJ2-5	NA
ASSTPSPGAVDAF	TRBV19	TRBJ1-1	NA
ASSSGNYGYT	TRBV6-2/TRBV6-3	TRBJ1-2	NA
ASSFRNREQY	TRBV5-4	TRBJ2-7	NA
ASSSDSREQY	TRBV2	TRBJ2-7	NA
AWSGSVGGPTGELF	TRBV30	TRBJ2-2	TRBD2
ASSLGRMAGGYT	TRBV5-6	TRBJ1-2	NA
ASSFTQGSEQY	TRBV19	TRBJ2-7	NA
ASTPGMEGGFKQY	TRBV6-2/TRBV6-3	TRBJ2-7	NA
ASSQQGAGEKLF	TRBV5-1	TRBJ1-4	TRBD1
AIRSTGANVLT	TRBV6-5	TRBJ2-6	NA
ASQDRKFHYT	TRBV9	TRBJ1-2	NA
ASRGQGNSPLH	TRBV11-2	TRBJ1-6	TRBD1